The 21 T cell receptor beta chains below were found in one sample sequenced in a study of blood T cell repertoires in COVID-19 (dated by TCRdb to 2020 to 2022). Receptors were amplified or captured by the immunoSEQ multiplex PCR assay. The clones in this table, taken by TCRdb from immuneACCESS, are in-frame only. Not every clone is retained; where verified, under half of the shortfall comes from an unresolved V gene, and the cause of the rest is unknown. In this sample the table shows over 300,000 clones, around 90% of which occur a single time. The leading ten clones occupy under 6.5% of the sample. Sequenced sample: PBMCs or T cells enriched from blood (not recorded which). The source of these receptors is a woman in her twenties or thirties who had recovered from COVID-19.

The chain recombines TRBV2 with TRBJ1-1; D ambiguous. Germline CDR1 reads SNHLY; CDR2 reads FYNNEI. The CDR3 covers 16 residues. V lost 0 bases, J lost 4 bases, and 15 bases lay in between. DNA of the CDR3: TGTGCCAGCAGTGAAGCAAACGACTGGACTTTCACTGAAGCTTTCTTT. This codes for CASSEANDWTFTEAFF.

The chain has TRBV5-6 and TRBJ1-6, with D tentatively TRBD1 (5 bases). The germline CDR1 and CDR2 sequences are SGHDT and YYEEEE. Trimming took off 0 bases at V and 8 bases at J, with 9 bases between the two ends. The CDR3 covers 14 residues. The chain's CDR3 is CASSLGRGDSPLHF. CDR3 coding DNA: TGTGCCAGCAGCTTGGGGAGGGGTGATTCACCCCTCCACTTT.

The CDR3 sequence: CASSVTGSNEQFF. The CDR3 region has the DNA TGTGCCAGTAGTGTGACAGGGAGCAATGAGCAGTTCTTC. V is TRBV19 and J is TRBJ2-1; 7 nucleotides match TRBD1. The J segment lost 6 bases and the V segment lost 5 bases, leaving 4 bases of the junction unmatched. CDR1 and CDR2 from the germline V gene are LNHDA and SQIVND (reference sequence). The CDR3 has 13 amino acids.

The table lists this clone with a count of one. The chain uses TRBV5-1 and TRBJ1-5; TRBD1 is a possible D gene (5 bases). The germline V and J ends were trimmed by 2 bases and 5 bases, with 8 bases remaining between them. Germline V lookup: CDR1 SGHRS, CDR2 YFSETQ. This CDR3 has 13 residues. In DNA, the CDR3 is TGCGCCAGCAGCTTCGGCAGGGATCAGCCCCAGCATTTT. It yields the protein CASSFGRDQPQHF. The whole variable domain, remainder taken from reference TRBV5-1 and TRBJ1-5, is KAGVTQTPRYLIKTRGQQVTLSCSPISGHRSVSWYQQTPGQGLQFLFEYFSETQRNKGNFPGRFSGRQFSNSRSEMNVSTLELGDSALYLCASSFGRDQPQHFGDGTRLSIL.

This chain connects TRBV29-1 to TRBJ2-2, with TRBD1 as a possible D gene (6 bases). The CDR3 length is 11 residues. Germline V lookup: CDR1 SQVTM, CDR2 ANQGSEA. V lost 6 bases and J lost 5, with 7 bases in between. CDR3 sequence reads: CSVGQTGELFF. The CDR3 region has the DNA TGCAGCGTCGGACAGACCGGGGAGCTGTTTTTT.

The chain uses TRBV7-8 and TRBJ1-5; D uncertain. Trimming left V 5 bases short and J 5 bases short, with 10 bases between. The length of the CDR3 is 13 residues. Germline V gene lookup returns CDR1 SGHVS and CDR2 FQNEAQ. The CDR3 bases are TGTGCCAGCAGCCTTGGGGAGGATCAGCCCCAGCATTTT. As protein: CASSLGEDQPQHF.

The chain joins TRBV19 to TRBJ2-1; D gene ambiguous. Germline V lookup: CDR1 LNHDA, CDR2 SQIVND (reference sequence). Between the trimmed V and J ends, which lost 4 bases and 0 bases, there was a span of 16 bases. The CDR3 sequence is 17 residues long. The CDR3 loop reads CASSTQARFYSYNEQFF. The CDR3 coding sequence is TGTGCCAGTAGTACCCAAGCCAGGTTTTACTCCTACAATGAGCAGTTCTTC.

V usage is TRBV5-1 and J usage is TRBJ1-2, with 8 positions matching TRBD1. This CDR3 region has 15 residues. J was trimmed by 7 bases and V by 0 bases; bases with no gene match: 8. Germline CDR1 is SGHRS and CDR2 is YFSETQ. The CDR3 DNA sequence: TGCGCCAGCAGCTTGGGGTCGAATCAGGGGGCTGGCTACACCTTC. Translated, it gives CASSLGSNQGAGYTF.

CDR3 residues: CATSDPRGGRNEQFF. CDR3 nucleotide sequence: TGTGCCACCAGTGATCCGCGGGGGGGCCGGAATGAGCAGTTCTTC. This chain uses TRBV24-1 with TRBJ2-1; 9 bases align to TRBD2. J was trimmed by 7 bases and V by 3 bases; bases with no gene match: 6. Looked up from germline, CDR1 is KGHDR and CDR2 is SFDVKD. The CDR3 extends over 15 amino acids.

The chain recombines TRBV5-4 with TRBJ1-2; 10 bases align to TRBD1. The CDR3 covers 17 residues. Looked up from germline, CDR1 is SGHNT and CDR2 is YYREEE (reference sequence). V was clipped by 2 bases and J by 4 bases; unmatched bases: 11. The chain's CDR3 is CASSFGYPGQGIYGYTF. The CDR3, as DNA: TGTGCCAGCAGCTTTGGTTATCCGGGACAGGGGATCTATGGCTACACCTTC.

The CDR3 loop is CASSKGGGTSGYEQYF. CDR3 sequence (DNA): TGTGCCAGTAGTAAAGGGGGCGGGACTTCAGGTTACGAGCAGTACTTC. The chain employs TRBV19 and TRBJ2-7; D perhaps matches TRBD1 (7 bases). Trimming cost V 4 bases and J 4 bases, with 20 bases left between them. The CDR3 has 16 residues. Germline assignment: CDR1 LNHDA and CDR2 SQIVND (reference sequence).

The V call is TRBV5-1, the J call TRBJ1-2; possibly TRBD1 for D (5 bases). Germline V gene lookup returns CDR1 SGHRS and CDR2 YFSETQ. V lost 4 bases to trimming and J lost 4 bases, with 14 bases between them. The CDR3 runs to 14 residues. DNA of the CDR3: TGCGCCAGCAGCCCACCGGACACAGTCTATGGCTACACCTTC. Amino acid sequence: CASSPPDTVYGYTF.

The chain has TRBV7-3 and TRBJ1-5; possible D gene TRBD1, 5 bases. CDR1 and CDR2 from the germline V gene are SGHTA and FQGTGA. This CDR3 is 17 amino acids long. Trimming took off 1 base at V and 4 bases at J, with 17 bases between the two ends. For the CDR3, the DNA is TGTGCCAGCAGCTTAATATCCCCACAGGAGATTAATCAGCCCCAGCATTTT. Amino acids: CASSLISPQEINQPQHF.

This chain joins TRBV19 and TRBJ2-1; 11 bases agree with TRBD2. The ends lost 8 bases at V and 4 bases at J; junction bases unmatched: 4. Germline CDR1 reads LNHDA; CDR2 reads SQIVND (reference sequence). The CDR3 covers 14 residues. In DNA, the CDR3 is TGTGCCAGTCGAACTAGCGGGGGTTACAATGAGCAGTTCTTC. It is translated as CASRTSGGYNEQFF.

In regard to this clone: Other DNA sequences in this sample translate to the same CDR3. The genes are TRBV18 and TRBJ1-4, with TRBD1 matching 7 bases. This CDR3 is 14 amino acids long. CDR1 and CDR2 (germline): KGHSH, LQKENI. Germline trimming cut 3 bases from V and 4 bases from J; bases unmatched to any gene: 2. The CDR3 bases are TGTGCCAGCTCACCCGGACAGGTTAATGAAAAACTGTTTTTT. Translation gives CASSPGQVNEKLFF.

The chain couples TRBV29-1 to TRBJ1-1; maybe TRBD1 (5 bases). V shed 1 base and J shed 6 bases, with 21 bases lying between them. The CDR3 contains 16 residues. Germline V gene data show CDR1 as SQVTM and CDR2 as ANQGSEA. The CDR3 DNA sequence: TGCAGCGTTGAAGGGCGGGGGACGTCGAGGGTCGCTGAAGCTTTCTTT. Translated, it gives CSVEGRGTSRVAEAFF.

The rearrangement uses TRBV9 and TRBJ1-2; D call uncertain. Germline V lookup: CDR1 SGDLS, CDR2 YYNGEE. This CDR3 comprises 13 residues. V was clipped by 0 bases and J by 6 bases, with 9 bases between them. CDR3 nucleotides: TGTGCCAGCAGCGTAGATCGGGTTCATGGCTACACCTTC. As protein: CASSVDRVHGYTF.

J is TRBJ1-1 and V is TRBV5-1, with 7 bases fitting TRBD1. Germline CDR1 reads SGHRS; CDR2 reads YFSETQ. This CDR3 has 14 residues. V trimming: 1 base; J trimming: 6 bases; junction bases outside the gene matches: 6. CDR3 sequence (DNA): TGCGCCAGCAGCTTGACAGGGGAGGCGGCTGAAGCTTTCTTT. Its translation is CASSLTGEAAEAFF. Complete variable domain (other parts from reference TRBV5-1 and TRBJ1-1): KAGVTQTPRYLIKTRGQQVTLSCSPISGHRSVSWYQQTPGQGLQFLFEYFSETQRNKGNFPGRFSGRQFSNSRSEMNVSTLELGDSALYLCASSLTGEAAEAFFGQGTRLTVV.

This chain uses TRBV9 with TRBJ2-3; D may be TRBD2 (7 bases). From germline, CDR1 is SGDLS and CDR2 YYNGEE. V was cut by 3 bases and J by 10 bases, with 24 bases left in between. This CDR3 has 16 residues. Written as DNA, the CDR3 is TGTGCCAGCAGCGGGGGGGGCAGCACCGCCCGGGCGGCGCAGTATTTT. This gives the protein CASSGGGSTARAAQYF.

The chain links TRBV5-4 to TRBJ1-2; 10 nucleotides align to TRBD1. There are 15 residues in the CDR3. Trimming took 3 bases from V and 4 from J; bases not matched to a gene: 6. CDR1 and CDR2 (germline): SGHNT, YYREEE (reference sequence). The CDR3 reads CASSYRQGAGYGYTF. The CDR3 nucleotides are TGTGCCAGCAGCTACCGACAGGGGGCGGGCTATGGCTACACCTTC. Combining the CDR3 with reference TRBV5-4 and TRBJ1-2 gives the whole variable domain ETGVTQSPTHLIKTRGQQVTLRCSSQSGHNTVSWYQQALGQGPQFIFQYYREEENGRGNFPPRFSGLQFPNYSSELNVNALELDDSALYLCASSYRQGAGYGYTFGSGTRLTVV.

J is TRBJ1-2 and V is TRBV4-3, with D maybe TRBD1 (6 bases). Trimming took off 0 bases at V and 4 bases at J, with 9 bases between the two ends. CDR1 and CDR2 (germline): LGHNA, YSLEER. The CDR3 totals 14 residues. The CDR3: CASSQDWTAYGYTF. In DNA form, the CDR3 reads TGCGCCAGCAGCCAAGATTGGACAGCCTATGGCTACACCTTC.